The clone carrying this T cell receptor beta chain was observed at least ten times. Its antigen is as yet unknown. The germline CDR1 and CDR2 sequences are KGHDR and SFDVKD. This CDR3 comprises 13 residues. V was shortened by 4 bases and J by 1 base, with 6 bases between the two germline ends. The sample is drawn from a study of CD8 T cells in ankylosing spondylitis. General study findings and limits: Peripheral blood held disease-linked clones only at relatively low frequency, and these were CD8+.

TCRdb recomputed calls from the 5' RACE reads with MiXCR, one row per CDR3 protein. Among some 240,000 distinct CDR3 sequences listed, about 20% were seen once. This chain joins TRBV24-1 and TRBJ1-1; D is perhaps TRBD1 (6 bases). The sample consisted of blood, either unsorted or a sorted T cell fraction (not recorded which). The clonotype comes from a male donor with ankylosing spondylitis or in good health (not recorded which). CDR3 DNA sequence: TGTGCCACCAGTGACAGGGGGAACACTGAAGCTTTCTTT. Its protein product is CATSDRGNTEAFF.